The clone carrying this T cell receptor (beta chain) was seen many times. The sample is drawn from a study of CD8 T cells in ankylosing spondylitis. TCRdb reprocessed the 5' RACE reads via MiXCR and lists one record per CDR3 protein. The table shows hundreds of thousands of distinct CDR3 sequences, with 20% to 25% occurring only once. The sample taken for sequencing was blood, either unsorted or a sorted T cell fraction (not recorded which). The TCR sequence derives from a male donor with ankylosing spondylitis or in good health (not recorded which).

CDR3 bases: TGCAGCGTTGAGTCTAGCGGGGGGGCTTACAATGAGCAGTTCTTC. Amino acids: CSVESSGGAYNEQFF. This chain uses TRBV29-1 with TRBJ2-1; 12 bases are shared with TRBD2. CDR1 is SQVTM, CDR2 ANQGSEA, per germline. This CDR3 has 15 amino acids. V gave up 3 bases and J gave up 4 bases; unmatched junction bases: 4.